Presented here are 9 T cell receptor beta chains from one specimen sequenced in a study of Ad26.COV2.S vaccination and SARS-CoV-2 variants. Treatment of the sample: around 19 received Ad26.COV2.S at low or high dose, single or two shots; about 5 received placebo; per-sample allocation not given. Day 63 after the first vaccine or placebo injection was the time point for sampling. The table came from immunoSEQ multiplex PCR; TCRdb's copy has only in-frame clones and leaves some out. The sample shows hundreds of thousands of clones, around 88% of them seen only once. Sequencing used peripheral blood, obtained in a trial of Ad26.COV2.S vaccine versus placebo. The receptor source for this set is a person between 18 and 60 years old who received the Ad26.COV2.S COVID-19 vaccine or a placebo.

Concerning this clone: Sequence at one end of the junction differs from germline and may be a read error. The CDR3 DNA reads as TGCAGCGTCGAAGGACTAGCGGGAAGCTGCGAGCAGTACTTC. Encoded protein: CSVEGLAGSCEQYF. The rearrangement links TRBV29-1 to TRBJ2-7; 12 bases agree with TRBD2. Germline V lookup: CDR1 SQVTM, CDR2 ANQGSEA. The CDR3 totals 14 residues.

The chain combines TRBV5-1 with TRBJ1-3; 7 bases map to TRBD1. The length of the CDR3 is 14 residues. Trimming at V came to 4 bases and at J to 1 base, leaving 2 bases not matched to a gene. Germline-derived CDR1 and CDR2 are SGHRS and YFSETQ. The CDR3 sequence: CASSLTGSGNTIYF. CDR3 DNA: TGCGCCAGCAGCCTGACAGGGTCTGGAAACACCATATATTTT.

This clone was observed once. The rearrangement joins TRBV19 to TRBJ2-1, with D possibly TRBD2 on 7 matching bases. The V gene lost 2 bases and the J gene lost 10 bases, with 18 bases spanning the gap. The CDR3 runs to 15 residues. Germline lookup yields CDR1 LNHDA and CDR2 SQIVND (reference sequence). CDR3 nucleotides: TGTGCCAGTAGTATAACTGGACTAGGGGGTCTAGAGCAGTTCTTC. Translated, it gives CASSITGLGGLEQFF.

V gene TRBV6-5 combines with J gene TRBJ2-2; no definite D call. The CDR3 runs 14 residues. Deletions cut 0 bases from V and 5 bases from J, with 7 bases between. Germline-derived CDR1 and CDR2 are MNHEY and SVGAGI. The CDR3 here is CASSYSMSTGELFF. The CDR3 bases are TGTGCCAGCAGTTACTCGATGAGTACCGGGGAGCTGTTTTTT.

The V call is TRBV30, the J call TRBJ2-5; unclear D gene. CDR3 size: 13 residues. Trimming stripped 0 bases from V and 5 bases from J, with 10 bases between. Germline CDR1 is GTSNPN and CDR2 is SVGIG (reference sequence). The CDR3: CAWSVQRWETQYF. CDR3 nucleotide sequence: TGTGCCTGGAGTGTACAAAGGTGGGAGACCCAGTACTTC.

The rearrangement links TRBV25-1 to TRBJ1-5, with 7 positions matching TRBD1. Germline V CDR1 and CDR2: MGHDK, SYGVNS. This CDR3 comprises 14 residues. V lost 5 bases and J lost 5; bases outside the gene matches: 6. The CDR3 here is CASSRTGDHQPQHF. As DNA, the CDR3 is TGTGCCAGCAGTAGGACAGGAGACCATCAGCCCCAGCATTTT.

CDR3 amino acids: CASSATGANYGYTF. CDR3 in DNA: TGTGCCAGCAGTGCCACAGGGGCTAACTATGGCTACACCTTC. The chain has TRBV25-1 and TRBJ1-2; 7 nucleotides line up with TRBD1. This CDR3 comprises 14 residues. The trim removed 4 bases at V and 0 bases at J, leaving 2 bases unmatched. CDR1 and CDR2 (germline): MGHDK, SYGVNS.

The chain uses TRBV7-8 and TRBJ2-2; 8 positions agree with TRBD2. Germline CDR1 and CDR2: SGHVS and FQNEAQ. The CDR3 contains 17 residues. With 1 base clipped from V and 0 bases from J, the junction kept 4 bases outside the gene matches. The CDR3 region is CASSLEAGGANTGELFF. The DNA of the CDR3 is TGTGCCAGCAGCTTAGAGGCGGGAGGCGCGAACACCGGGGAGCTGTTTTTT.

This clone was counted at least ten times. The sample carries other DNA sequences with the same CDR3. The chain is built from TRBV6-5 and TRBJ1-1; possible D gene TRBD1, 6 bases. The germline V gene has CDR1 MNHEY and CDR2 SVGAGI. With 0 bases removed from V and 0 bases from J, the gap between germline ends came to 11 bases. The CDR3 sequence is 16 residues long. The CDR3 DNA reads TGTGCCAGCAGTTACTCTAGGGGGTCGATGAACACTGAAGCTTTCTTT. Translating it yields CASSYSRGSMNTEAFF.